The clone carrying this TCR beta chain was picked up a small number of times. The antigen is undetermined. Extracted RNA was reverse transcribed into cDNA, the sequencing template. The protocol was immunoSEQ multiplex PCR, while the TCRdb copy is restricted to in-frame clones and leaves out a portion. The sample includes 55,000 to 65,000 clones, 40% to 50% of them seen just once. This CDR3 has 16 residues. V lost 3 bases, J lost 4 bases, and 16 bases lay in between. Germline-derived CDR1 and CDR2 are LNHDA and SQIVND (reference sequence). Samples from alopecia areata patients were lesional scalp punch biopsies and peripheral blood. From PBMCs, CD4+ and CD8+ T cells were sorted. The data were obtained in a study of CD8+ T cells in alopecia areata. Study conclusions and caveats: Across lesional scalp, and particularly alopecia totalis/universalis, clonality surpassed that of normal scalp. Scalp samples also contribute reads from the resident alphabeta T cells found in normal skin.

The sequencing input was NKG2D-low CD8+ T cells sorted from blood. The TCR comes from a human donor with alopecia areata. This chain connects TRBV19 to TRBJ2-1, with a tentative D call TRBD2 (5 bases). In DNA form, the CDR3 reads TGTGCCAGTAGTATCGCTGAGGGCAGCAAATACAATGAGCAGTTCTTC. The encoded protein is CASSIAEGSKYNEQFF.